The 16 T cell receptor beta chains below come from one sample, sequenced in a study of OX40 agonist ivuxolimab in advanced cancers. TCRdb's table, derived via immunoSEQ multiplex PCR, lists solely in-frame clones and lacks some. The profile shows approximately 82,000 clones, 83% of them singletons. Sequencing was performed on CD4+ or CD8+ T cells sorted from blood, taken in a trial of the OX40 agonist ivuxolimab. These receptor sequences come from an adult with an advanced solid tumor such as melanoma, head and neck, liver or kidney cancer.

The chain recombines TRBV7-9 with TRBJ2-1; D may correspond to TRBD1 or TRBD2 (5 bases each). V shed 1 base and J shed 10 bases, with 8 bases lying between them. This CDR3 region has 12 residues. Germline-derived CDR1 and CDR2 are SEHNR and FQNEAQ (reference sequence). CDR3 protein: CASSLGGYEQFF. The CDR3 DNA reads as TGTGCCAGCAGCTTAGGGGGGTACGAGCAGTTCTTC.

The chain has TRBV7-2 and TRBJ2-7, with 7 bases aligning to TRBD2. The CDR3 is made up of 16 amino acids. Trimming cost V 8 bases and J 2 bases; bases outside gene matches: 15. Germline V CDR1 and CDR2: SGHTA, FQGNSA. The chain's CDR3 is CASELNATSITYEQYF. The CDR3 DNA sequence: TGTGCCAGCGAGCTTAATGCGACTAGCATTACCTACGAGCAGTACTTC.

The chain carries TRBV7-2 and TRBJ1-2, with D possibly TRBD1 on 5 matching bases. The CDR3 has 13 amino acids. Looked up from germline, CDR1 is SGHTA and CDR2 is FQGNSA. V was clipped by 3 bases and J by 7 bases, with 12 bases between them. CDR3 bases: TGTGCCAGCAGCTTTGGGGACGACTCTGGCTACACCTTC. It codes for CASSFGDDSGYTF.

V usage is TRBV6-5 and J usage is TRBJ2-7; D possibly corresponds to TRBD2 (6 bases). The CDR3 sequence is 15 residues long. From germline, CDR1 is MNHEY and CDR2 SVGAGI. V was trimmed by 0 bases and J by 0 bases, leaving 9 bases between them. In nucleotides, the CDR3 is TGTGCCAGCAGTTACTCGCGGCGGGACTCCTACGAGCAGTACTTC. This sequence encodes CASSYSRRDSYEQYF.

This rearrangement joins TRBV5-1 to TRBJ2-1; D unclear. Per germline, CDR1 SGHRS and CDR2 YFSETQ. Trimming shortened V by 4 bases and J by 2 bases, and 13 bases separated the two germline ends. The length of the CDR3 is 15 residues. In nucleotides, the CDR3 is TGCGCCAGCAGCGAGACCGGGCTCCCCTACAATGAGCAGTTCTTC. This encodes CASSETGLPYNEQFF.

The rearrangement joins TRBV27 to TRBJ2-7; D is uncertain. Germline assignment: CDR1 MNHEY and CDR2 SMNVEV (reference sequence). V was shortened by 4 bases and J by 0 bases, with 7 bases between the two germline ends. The CDR3 runs to 13 residues. CDR3 nucleotide sequence: TGTGCCAGCAGTTCTTACCCCTCCTACGAGCAGTACTTC. This sequence encodes CASSSYPSYEQYF.

The rearrangement links TRBV11-2 to TRBJ2-1, with 7 nucleotides matching TRBD1. The CDR3 is made up of 14 amino acids. The V segment lost 2 bases and the J segment 12 bases; nucleotides outside the gene matches: 10. The V gene's germline CDR1 is SGHAT and CDR2 FQNNGV. CDR3 sequence reads: CASSLMTGRGRQFF. For the CDR3, the DNA is TGTGCCAGCAGCTTAATGACAGGGCGAGGGAGGCAGTTCTTC.

The chain is built from TRBV7-8 and TRBJ1-1; D is undetermined. CDR1 is SGHVS and CDR2 is FQNEAQ in the germline V gene. The ends were cut back, 6 bases at V and 4 bases at J, with 21 bases in the middle. The CDR3 extends over 16 amino acids. DNA of the CDR3: TGTGCCAGCAGTTCAGATCCGGACCTCCGGGGCACTGAAGCTTTCTTT. The encoded protein is CASSSDPDLRGTEAFF.

The J gene is TRBJ2-7, the V gene TRBV7-2; TRBD1 matches at 8 bases. Germline trimming cut 5 bases from V and 5 bases from J; bases unmatched to any gene: 8. CDR1 SGHTA and CDR2 FQGNSA come from the germline V gene. CDR3 length: 14 residues. In nucleotides, the CDR3 is TGTGCCAGCAGCCCGATGACAGGGGTTAACGAGCAGTACTTC. Residues: CASSPMTGVNEQYF.

The CDR3 protein is CAWGEGYFNSGANVLTF. DNA of the CDR3: TGTGCCTGGGGTGAGGGTTATTTCAATTCTGGGGCCAACGTCCTGACTTTC. J is TRBJ2-6 and V is TRBV30, with a tentative D call TRBD2 (5 bases). This CDR3 is 17 amino acids long. Trimming pared 5 bases from V and 1 base from J, leaving 18 bases between. Germline lookup yields CDR1 GTSNPN and CDR2 SVGIG (reference sequence).

This clone was picked up one time. The rearrangement links TRBV7-9 to TRBJ2-3; D possibly corresponds to TRBD1 (5 bases). The V gene's germline CDR1 is SEHNR and CDR2 FQNEAQ (reference sequence). The V end was cut by 4 bases, the J end by 0 bases, with 8 bases between. CDR3 length equals 14 residues. The CDR3 region is CASSSGLSTDTQYF. CDR3 bases: TGTGCCAGCAGCTCAGGGTTAAGCACAGATACGCAGTATTTT.

This sequence joins TRBV10-1 and TRBJ2-7; a weak D match, TRBD2 (5 bases). The CDR3 is 13 residues long. Between the trimmed V and J ends, which lost 3 bases and 2 bases, there was a span of 8 bases. CDR1 WNHNN and CDR2 SYGVQD come from the germline V gene (reference sequence). CDR3: CASSDHGTYEQYF. CDR3 sequence (DNA): TGCGCCAGCAGTGACCACGGGACCTACGAGCAGTACTTC.

The chain couples TRBV7-9 to TRBJ2-5; D possibly corresponds to TRBD1 (5 bases). The CDR3 runs to 14 residues. Germline CDR1 is SEHNR and CDR2 is FQNEAQ (reference sequence). Trimming cost V 5 bases and J 1 base, with 11 bases left between them. The CDR3 protein is CASSLTGLQETQYF. The CDR3 nucleotides are TGTGCCAGCAGCCTAACAGGTCTCCAAGAGACCCAGTACTTC.

The CDR3 nucleotides read TGTGCCAGCAGCTTAGTATCGGCAGGGAACACTGAAGCTTTCTTT. It specifies CASSLVSAGNTEAFF. V is TRBV7-9 and J is TRBJ1-1; D is unresolved. V lost 1 base to trimming and J lost 1 base, with 10 bases between them. CDR1 is SEHNR and CDR2 is FQNEAQ in the germline V gene (reference sequence). The CDR3 totals 15 residues. Filled out from reference TRBV7-9 and TRBJ1-1, the complete variable domain reads DTGVSQNPRHKITKRGQNVTFRCDPISEHNRLYWYRQTLGQGPEFLTYFQNEAQLEKSRLLSDRFSAERPKGSFSTLEIQRTEQGDSAMYLCASSLVSAGNTEAFFGQGTRLTVV.

The CDR3 DNA is TGTGCCAGCTCTTCCGAATACGAGCAGTACTTC. It codes for CASSSEYEQYF. The chain carries TRBV18 and TRBJ2-7; D is uncertain. Trimming stripped 6 bases from V and 4 bases from J, with 7 bases between. The CDR3 contains 11 residues. Germline CDR1 reads KGHSH; CDR2 reads LQKENI.

This chain connects TRBV7-9 to TRBJ1-1; no reliable D call. CDR1 SEHNR and CDR2 FQNEAQ come from the germline V gene (reference sequence). Trimming took off 1 base at V and 6 bases at J, with 6 bases between the two ends. The CDR3 loop spans 12 amino acids. Here the CDR3 DNA reads TGTGCCAGCAGCTTAGTTAGACCTGAAGCTTTCTTT. Its protein is CASSLVRPEAFF.